The 8 T cell receptor beta chains presented below share a single source sample, sequenced in a study of cytomegalovirus exposure and HLA in healthy donors. 13 Jbeta primers and 60 Vbeta primers were used for the PCR. The assay was immunoSEQ multiplex PCR, and TCRdb's table has in-frame clones only and misses some. The sample lists about 210,000 clones; roughly 85% were seen once. Sample: PBMCs. The origin of the receptors is a male donor in good health and CMV-seronegative.

The rearrangement uses TRBV19 and TRBJ1-3; TRBD1 aligns across 7 bases. The CDR3 has 15 residues. Per germline, CDR1 LNHDA and CDR2 SQIVND (reference sequence). The ends lost 5 bases at V and 9 bases at J; junction bases unmatched: 13. CDR3 amino acids: CASSYRGPSSATIYF. The CDR3, as DNA: TGTGCCAGTAGTTACAGGGGCCCATCGTCGGCCACCATATATTTT.

The rearrangement uses TRBV7-6 and TRBJ1-1, with TRBD1 matching over 7 bases. V lost 1 base, J lost 5 bases, and 4 bases stayed unmatched. CDR3 length equals 14 residues. CDR1 is SGHVS, CDR2 FNYEAQ, per germline. CDR3: CASSLVPGGTEAFF. CDR3 nucleotide sequence: TGTGCCAGCAGCTTAGTCCCAGGGGGGACTGAAGCTTTCTTT.

The V and J genes are TRBV19 and TRBJ2-2; 11 bases fit TRBD2. The CDR3 totals 18 residues. Unmatched junction bases numbered 8, after V lost 3 bases and J lost 2 bases. Germline V gives CDR1 LNHDA, CDR2 SQIVND (reference sequence). CDR3 DNA: TGTGCCAGTAGTATCACACTAGCGGGAGTACAAAACACCGGGGAGCTGTTTTTT. Residues: CASSITLAGVQNTGELFF. Filled out from reference TRBV19 and TRBJ2-2, the complete variable domain reads DGGITQSPKYLFRKEGQNVTLSCEQNLNHDAMYWYRQDPGQGLRLIYYSQIVNDFQKGDIAEGYSVSREKKESFPLTVTSAQKNPTAFYLCASSITLAGVQNTGELFFGEGSRLTVL.

The chain recombines TRBV5-4 with TRBJ2-3, with TRBD2 as a possible D gene (5 bases). The CDR3 extends over 16 amino acids. Germline V gene data show CDR1 as SGHNT and CDR2 as YYREEE (reference sequence). The V and J ends lost 0 bases and 4 bases respectively, with 15 bases between them. The CDR3 DNA sequence: TGTGCCAGCAGCTTGGGCCCTCCTGGAGGTGCAGATACGCAGTATTTT. This codes for CASSLGPPGGADTQYF.

In this sample, this clone turned up once. The chain links TRBV7-9 to TRBJ1-3, with 7 bases identical to TRBD1. The CDR3 covers 17 residues. Looked up from germline, CDR1 is SEHNR and CDR2 is FQNEAQ (reference sequence). Trimming removed 2 bases from V and 3 bases from J; junction bases left unmatched: 10. CDR3 DNA sequence: TGTGCCAGCAGCTTAATCCCCAGGGGGAATTTTGGAAACACCATATATTTT. Translating gives CASSLIPRGNFGNTIYF.

The V call is TRBV2, the J call TRBJ2-7; D gene uncertain. V was cut by 2 bases and J by 7 bases, with 12 bases left in between. The CDR3 sequence is 13 residues long. Germline V gives CDR1 SNHLY, CDR2 FYNNEI. CDR3 in amino acids: CASSESTLVEQYF. The CDR3 DNA reads as TGTGCCAGCAGTGAAAGTACTTTGGTGGAGCAGTACTTC.

This clone was found a few times. The chain recombines TRBV15 with TRBJ1-5; 8 bases are a match to TRBD1. The J segment lost 6 bases and the V segment lost 5 bases, leaving 9 bases of the junction unmatched. The CDR3 sequence is 15 residues long. Germline V gene lookup returns CDR1 LNHNV and CDR2 YYDKDF (reference sequence). The CDR3 protein is CATSFGGQAVQPQHF. DNA of the CDR3: TGTGCCACCAGCTTTGGGGGACAGGCCGTTCAGCCCCAGCATTTT.

The chain links TRBV5-1 to TRBJ2-3, with 14 bases fitting TRBD2. V lost 3 bases and J lost 0; bases outside the gene matches: 6. CDR3 size: 18 residues. Germline values: CDR1 SGHRS, CDR2 YFSETQ. The CDR3: CASSSGLAGGSSTDTQYF. Here the CDR3 DNA reads TGCGCCAGCAGCTCCGGACTAGCGGGGGGCTCTAGCACAGATACGCAGTATTTT. Full variable domain (missing parts from reference TRBV5-1 and TRBJ2-3): KAGVTQTPRYLIKTRGQQVTLSCSPISGHRSVSWYQQTPGQGLQFLFEYFSETQRNKGNFPGRFSGRQFSNSRSEMNVSTLELGDSALYLCASSSGLAGGSSTDTQYFGPGTRLTVL.